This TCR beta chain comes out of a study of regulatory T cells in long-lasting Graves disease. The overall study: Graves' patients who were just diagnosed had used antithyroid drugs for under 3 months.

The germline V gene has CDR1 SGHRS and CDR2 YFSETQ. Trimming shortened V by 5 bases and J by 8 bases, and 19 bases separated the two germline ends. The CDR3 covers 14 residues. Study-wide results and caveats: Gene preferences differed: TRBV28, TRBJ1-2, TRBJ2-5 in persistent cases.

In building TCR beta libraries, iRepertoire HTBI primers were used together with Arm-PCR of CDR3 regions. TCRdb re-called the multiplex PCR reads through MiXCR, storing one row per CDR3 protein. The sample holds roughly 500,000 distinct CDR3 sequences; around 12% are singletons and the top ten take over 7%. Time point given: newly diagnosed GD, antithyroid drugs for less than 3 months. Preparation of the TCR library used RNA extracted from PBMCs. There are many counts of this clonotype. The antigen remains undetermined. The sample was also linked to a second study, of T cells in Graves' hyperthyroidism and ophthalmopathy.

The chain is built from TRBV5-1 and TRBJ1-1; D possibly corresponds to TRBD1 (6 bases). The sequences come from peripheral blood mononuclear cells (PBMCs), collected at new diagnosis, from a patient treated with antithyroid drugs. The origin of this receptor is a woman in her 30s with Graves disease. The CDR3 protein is CASRQGAGQTEAFF. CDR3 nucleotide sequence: TGCGCCAGCAGACAAGGGGCGGGACAAACCGAAGCTTTCTTT.